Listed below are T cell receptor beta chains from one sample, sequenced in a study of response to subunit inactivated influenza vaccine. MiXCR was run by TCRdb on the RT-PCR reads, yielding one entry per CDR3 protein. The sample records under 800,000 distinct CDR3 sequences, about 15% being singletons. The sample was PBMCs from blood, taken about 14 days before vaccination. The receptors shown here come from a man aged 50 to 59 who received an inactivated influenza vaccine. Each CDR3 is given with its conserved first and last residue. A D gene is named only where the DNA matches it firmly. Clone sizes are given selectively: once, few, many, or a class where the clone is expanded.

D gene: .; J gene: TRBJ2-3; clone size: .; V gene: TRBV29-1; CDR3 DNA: TGCAGCGTTGCGGGACGGGCAAGTTTAGATACGCAGTATTTT; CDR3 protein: CSVAGRASLDTQYF
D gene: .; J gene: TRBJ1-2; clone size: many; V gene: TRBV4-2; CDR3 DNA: TGTGCCAGCAGCCAAGTTGCGGGGGCGATAGTTGGCTACACCTTC; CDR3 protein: CASSQVAGAIVGYTF
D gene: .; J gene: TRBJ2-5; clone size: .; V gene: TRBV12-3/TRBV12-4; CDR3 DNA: TGTGCCAGCAGTCCTACCAACGGGGAGACCCAGTACTTC; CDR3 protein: CASSPTNGETQYF
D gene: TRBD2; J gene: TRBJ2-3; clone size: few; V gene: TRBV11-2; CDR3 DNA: TGTGCCAGCAGCTTAAGGCGGGGGGGAAGAAGTACTAGCACAGATACGCAGTATTTT; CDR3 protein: CASSLRRGGRSTSTDTQYF
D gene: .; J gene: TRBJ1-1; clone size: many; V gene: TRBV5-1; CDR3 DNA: TGCGCCAGCAGCTCCTCCTCGAGAGTGGGGGACACTGAAGCTTTCTTT; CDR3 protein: CASSSSSRVGDTEAFF
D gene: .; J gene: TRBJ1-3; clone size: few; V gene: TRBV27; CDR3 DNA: TGTGCCAGCAGTTTATCGGCCACGGGGGCGCCCGGAAACACCATATATTTT; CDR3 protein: CASSLSATGAPGNTIYF
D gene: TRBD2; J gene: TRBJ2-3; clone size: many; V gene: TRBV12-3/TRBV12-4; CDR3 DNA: TGTGCCAGCCGAAAGCGGGAGTCAGATACGCAGTATTTT; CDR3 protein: CASRKRESDTQYF
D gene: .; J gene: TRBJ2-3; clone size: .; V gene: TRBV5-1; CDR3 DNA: TGCGCCAGCAGCTCGACAGCGGACACAGATACGCAGTATTTT; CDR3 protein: CASSSTADTDTQYF
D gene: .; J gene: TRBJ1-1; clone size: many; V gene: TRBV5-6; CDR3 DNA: TGTGCCAGCAGCTTGAATTTATGGAGGGGCGTCACTGAAGCTTTCTTT; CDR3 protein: CASSLNLWRGVTEAFF
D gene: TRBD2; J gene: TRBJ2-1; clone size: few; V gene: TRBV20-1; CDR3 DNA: TGCAGTGCTAGAGCCATAGCGGGGGCCTCGTCGTATGAGCAGTTCTTC; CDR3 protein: CSARAIAGASSYEQFF
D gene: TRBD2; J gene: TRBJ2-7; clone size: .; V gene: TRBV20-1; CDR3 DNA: TGCAGTGCTAGAGGTACTAGCGGGATCTACGAGCAGTACTTC; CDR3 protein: CSARGTSGIYEQYF
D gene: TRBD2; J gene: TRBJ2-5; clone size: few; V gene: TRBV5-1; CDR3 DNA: TGCGCCAGCAGCTTATTTCGGACTAGCGAGAGGTACCCATCAGGGACCCAGTACTTC; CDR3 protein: CASSLFRTSERYPSGTQYF
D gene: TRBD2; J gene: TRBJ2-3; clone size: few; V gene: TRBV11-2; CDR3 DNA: TGTGCCAGCAGCCGTTGGACTAGCGGGAGTCTGTCGACAGATACGCAGTATTTT; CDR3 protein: CASSRWTSGSLSTDTQYF
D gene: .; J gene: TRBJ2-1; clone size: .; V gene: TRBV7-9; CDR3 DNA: TGTGCCAGCAGCTTAGTTAACCCGGCAAAGGAGCAGTTCTTC; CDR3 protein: CASSLVNPAKEQFF
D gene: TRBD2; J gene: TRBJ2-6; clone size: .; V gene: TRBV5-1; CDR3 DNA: TGCGCCAGCAGCTTCATGACTAGCGTCTCCCCTGGGGCCAACGTCCTGACTTTC; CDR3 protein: CASSFMTSVSPGANVLTF
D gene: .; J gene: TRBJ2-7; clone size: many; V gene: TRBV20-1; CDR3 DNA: TGCAGTGCTGTCGGGACAGAGGTAGGGGGGAAAATCTACGAGCAGTACTTC; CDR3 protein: CSAVGTEVGGKIYEQYF
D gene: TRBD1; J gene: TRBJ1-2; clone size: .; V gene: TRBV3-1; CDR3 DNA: TGTGCCAGCAGCCAAGATGTAGGGGGCCTCTATGGCTACACCTTC; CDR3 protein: CASSQDVGGLYGYTF
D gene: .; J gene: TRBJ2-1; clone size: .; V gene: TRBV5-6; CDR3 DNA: TGTGCCAGCAGCTCAAGGCTAGGTCTCTACAATGAGCAGTTCTTC; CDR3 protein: CASSSRLGLYNEQFF
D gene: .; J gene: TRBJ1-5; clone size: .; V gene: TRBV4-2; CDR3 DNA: TGTGCCAGCAGCCAAGATCCGGGGGATCAGCCCCAGCATTTT; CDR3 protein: CASSQDPGDQPQHF
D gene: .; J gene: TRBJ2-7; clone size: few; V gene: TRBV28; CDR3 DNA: TGTGCCAGCAGTTTATTGGGGGGCGTCCACGAGCAGTACTTC; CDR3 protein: CASSLLGGVHEQYF
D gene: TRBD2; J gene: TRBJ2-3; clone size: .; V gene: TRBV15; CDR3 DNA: TGTGCCACCAGCAGAGAAGGGGAAACTAGCGGGAGTACAGATACGCAGTATTTT; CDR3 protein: CATSREGETSGSTDTQYF
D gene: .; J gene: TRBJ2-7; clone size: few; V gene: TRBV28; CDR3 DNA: TGTGCCAGCAGTTTATTCAGGAATTACGAGCAGTACTTC; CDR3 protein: CASSLFRNYEQYF
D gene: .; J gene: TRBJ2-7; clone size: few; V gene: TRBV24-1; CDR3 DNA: TGTGCCACCAGTGACCCCCCCCGGACGTACGAGCAGTACTTC; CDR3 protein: CATSDPPRTYEQYF
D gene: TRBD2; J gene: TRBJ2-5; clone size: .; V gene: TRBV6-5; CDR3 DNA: TGTGCCAGCAGTTACCACCGGGGGGGGGGAGAGACCCAGTACTTC; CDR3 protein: CASSYHRGGGETQYF
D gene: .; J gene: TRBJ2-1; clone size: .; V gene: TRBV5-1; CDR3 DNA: TGCGCCAGCAGCTTGGTGTCGGGGCCTGAGCAGTTCTTC; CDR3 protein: CASSLVSGPEQFF
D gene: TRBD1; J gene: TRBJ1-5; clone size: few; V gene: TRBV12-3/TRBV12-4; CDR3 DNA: TGTGCCAGCAGTTTCCGAACAGGGGGAGATCAGCCCCAGCATTTT; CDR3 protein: CASSFRTGGDQPQHF
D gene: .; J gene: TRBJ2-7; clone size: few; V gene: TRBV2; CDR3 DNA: TGTGCCAGCAAAGGTCTCTACGAGCAGTACTTC; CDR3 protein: CASKGLYEQYF
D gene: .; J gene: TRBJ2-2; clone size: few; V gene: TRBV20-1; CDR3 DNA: TGCAGTGCTAGAAACCGAGAGGGGGTGGGTGGGGAGCTGTTTTTT; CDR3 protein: CSARNREGVGGELFF
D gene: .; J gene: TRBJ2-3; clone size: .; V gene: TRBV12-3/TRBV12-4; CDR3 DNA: TGTGCCAGCAGCCCGGAAGGGGTGAGGGCCACAGATACGCAGTATTTT; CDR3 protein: CASSPEGVRATDTQYF
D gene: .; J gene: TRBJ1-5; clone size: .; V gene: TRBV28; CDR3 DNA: TGTGCCAGCTATGACAGATATAGCAATCAGCCCCAGCATTTT; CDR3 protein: CASYDRYSNQPQHF
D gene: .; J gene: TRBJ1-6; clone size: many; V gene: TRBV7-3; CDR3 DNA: TGTGCCAGCAGCTGGGGCGCCTATAATTCACCCCTCCACTTT; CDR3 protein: CASSWGAYNSPLHF
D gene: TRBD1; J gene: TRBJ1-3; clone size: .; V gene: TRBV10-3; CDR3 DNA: TGTGCCATCAGGGCTTACCGGGACAGGGTCCCCTTCTCTGGAAACACCATATATTTT; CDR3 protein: CAIRAYRDRVPFSGNTIYF